These T cell receptor beta chains were read from a single sample in a study of OX40 agonist ivuxolimab in advanced cancers. The protocol was immunoSEQ multiplex PCR, while the TCRdb copy is restricted to in-frame clones and leaves out a portion. The profile covers approximately 80,000 clones, with more than 70% appearing a single time and approximately 0.2% taken by the ten largest. The sequencing used CD4+ or CD8+ T cells sorted from blood, collected in a trial of the OX40 agonist ivuxolimab. These receptors all come from an adult with an advanced solid tumor such as melanoma, head and neck, liver or kidney cancer. Each CDR3 is given with its conserved first and last residue. The order of the fields is D gene, CDR3 length, V gene, J gene, clone size, CDR3 protein, CDR3 DNA. The D gene is left open where the match is weak. Part of the rows lack a size; the others show once, few, many or a class for expanded clones.

D gene: .; CDR3 length: 13; V gene: TRBV30; J gene: TRBJ2-1; clone size: .; CDR3 protein: CAWSWDILNEQFF; CDR3 DNA: TGTGCCTGGAGTTGGGACATTCTCAATGAGCAGTTCTTC
D gene: .; CDR3 length: 12; V gene: TRBV6-5; J gene: TRBJ1-2; clone size: .; CDR3 protein: CASTRAGYGYTF; CDR3 DNA: TGTGCCAGCACACGCGCAGGGTATGGCTACACCTTC
D gene: TRBD1; CDR3 length: 16; V gene: TRBV4-1; J gene: TRBJ1-2; clone size: .; CDR3 protein: CASSQSPDRGPYGYTF; CDR3 DNA: TGCGCCAGCAGCCAAAGTCCGGACAGGGGGCCTTATGGCTACACCTTC
D gene: .; CDR3 length: 13; V gene: TRBV15; J gene: TRBJ1-4; clone size: once; CDR3 protein: CATSRGWREKLFF; CDR3 DNA: TGTGCCACCAGCAGGGGATGGAGAGAGAAACTGTTTTTT
D gene: .; CDR3 length: 16; V gene: TRBV7-9; J gene: TRBJ2-2; clone size: few; CDR3 protein: CASSPVMGAFTGELFF; CDR3 DNA: TGTGCCAGCAGCCCAGTTATGGGGGCATTCACCGGGGAGCTGTTTTTT
D gene: .; CDR3 length: 16; V gene: TRBV30; J gene: TRBJ1-1; clone size: .; CDR3 protein: CAWSAPSPRANTEAFF; CDR3 DNA: TGTGCCTGGAGTGCTCCATCTCCCCGAGCCAACACTGAAGCTTTCTTT
D gene: .; CDR3 length: 13; V gene: TRBV9; J gene: TRBJ2-3; clone size: .; CDR3 protein: CASSQEGSDTQYF; CDR3 DNA: TGTGCCAGCAGCCAGGAGGGCAGTGATACGCAGTATTTT
D gene: TRBD2; CDR3 length: 16; V gene: TRBV9; J gene: TRBJ2-3; clone size: .; CDR3 protein: CASSFTSGGAIDTQYF; CDR3 DNA: TGTGCCAGCAGCTTCACTAGCGGGGGGGCGATAGATACGCAGTATTTT
D gene: .; CDR3 length: 16; V gene: TRBV14; J gene: TRBJ1-1; clone size: .; CDR3 protein: CASSLLGGGMNTEAFF; CDR3 DNA: TGTGCCAGCAGCCTACTAGGGGGAGGCATGAACACTGAAGCTTTCTTT
D gene: TRBD1; CDR3 length: 15; V gene: TRBV6-1; J gene: TRBJ2-5; clone size: .; CDR3 protein: CASTIEDRGHQTQYF; CDR3 DNA: TGTGCCAGCACCATTGAGGACAGGGGGCATCAGACCCAGTACTTC
D gene: .; CDR3 length: 13; V gene: TRBV6-1; J gene: TRBJ2-7; clone size: .; CDR3 protein: CASEGIRTWEQYF; CDR3 DNA: TGTGCCAGCGAAGGGATCCGAACTTGGGAGCAGTACTTC
D gene: .; CDR3 length: 13; V gene: TRBV2; J gene: TRBJ1-6; clone size: .; CDR3 protein: CASSETQHSPLHF; CDR3 DNA: TGTGCCAGCAGCGAGACCCAACATTCACCCCTCCACTTT
D gene: .; CDR3 length: 13; V gene: TRBV5-4; J gene: TRBJ2-7; clone size: .; CDR3 protein: CASSGQTGYEQYF; CDR3 DNA: TGTGCCAGCAGCGGCCAGACCGGCTACGAGCAGTACTTC
D gene: TRBD2; CDR3 length: 15; V gene: TRBV28; J gene: TRBJ2-3; clone size: .; CDR3 protein: CASSFGGSGADTQYF; CDR3 DNA: TGTGCCAGCAGTTTTGGTGGGAGCGGGGCAGATACGCAGTATTTT
D gene: .; CDR3 length: 13; V gene: TRBV6-1; J gene: TRBJ2-3; clone size: .; CDR3 protein: CASSSVDQDTQYF; CDR3 DNA: TGTGCCAGCAGTTCGGTAGATCAAGATACGCAGTATTTT
D gene: TRBD1; CDR3 length: 14; V gene: TRBV6-5; J gene: TRBJ1-2; clone size: .; CDR3 protein: CASSWTGSNYGYTF; CDR3 DNA: TGTGCCAGCAGTTGGACAGGGTCTAACTATGGCTACACCTTC
D gene: .; CDR3 length: 15; V gene: TRBV18; J gene: TRBJ1-1; clone size: .; CDR3 protein: CASSPSRQQNTEAFF; CDR3 DNA: TGTGCCAGCTCACCGAGCAGGCAGCAGAACACTGAAGCTTTCTTT
D gene: TRBD1; CDR3 length: 16; V gene: TRBV9; J gene: TRBJ2-2; clone size: .; CDR3 protein: CASSLFDRGGAGELFF; CDR3 DNA: TGTGCCAGCAGCCTTTTCGACAGGGGCGGGGCCGGGGAGCTGTTTTTT
D gene: .; CDR3 length: 15; V gene: TRBV4-2; J gene: TRBJ2-2; clone size: .; CDR3 protein: CASSQGGLARYELFF; CDR3 DNA: TGTGCCAGCAGCCAAGGGGGACTGGCGCGTTATGAACTGTTTTTT
D gene: TRBD2; CDR3 length: 15; V gene: TRBV7-9; J gene: TRBJ2-3; clone size: .; CDR3 protein: CASSLAAGGTDTQYF; CDR3 DNA: TGTGCCAGCAGCTTAGCAGCGGGGGGCACAGATACGCAGTATTTT
D gene: .; CDR3 length: 14; V gene: TRBV6-1; J gene: TRBJ1-2; clone size: .; CDR3 protein: CASRGTGRSYGYTF; CDR3 DNA: TGTGCCAGCAGGGGCACGGGCCGCAGCTATGGCTACACCTTC
D gene: TRBD1; CDR3 length: 15; V gene: TRBV6-1; J gene: TRBJ1-5; clone size: .; CDR3 protein: CASSPGTVSNQPQHF; CDR3 DNA: TGTGCCAGCAGCCCAGGGACAGTTAGCAATCAGCCCCAGCATTTT
D gene: .; CDR3 length: 14; V gene: TRBV19; J gene: TRBJ1-2; clone size: .; CDR3 protein: CASSQNGGNYGYTF; CDR3 DNA: TGTGCCAGTAGCCAGAACGGAGGAAACTATGGCTACACCTTC
D gene: .; CDR3 length: 13; V gene: TRBV11-2; J gene: TRBJ2-3; clone size: .; CDR3 protein: CASSLVGVDTQYF; CDR3 DNA: TGTGCCAGCAGCTTAGTGGGGGTAGATACGCAGTATTTT
D gene: TRBD2; CDR3 length: 15; V gene: TRBV5-1; J gene: TRBJ2-5; clone size: .; CDR3 protein: CASSLAGGRVETQYF; CDR3 DNA: TGCGCCAGCAGCTTGGCCGGCGGGAGGGTAGAGACCCAGTACTTC
D gene: TRBD2; CDR3 length: 17; V gene: TRBV2; J gene: TRBJ2-1; clone size: once; CDR3 protein: CASSEARLAGGHNEQFF; CDR3 DNA: TGTGCCAGCAGTGAAGCCCGACTAGCGGGAGGGCACAATGAGCAGTTCTTC
D gene: .; CDR3 length: 17; V gene: TRBV13; J gene: TRBJ2-1; clone size: few; CDR3 protein: CASSFESRGGTYNEQFF; CDR3 DNA: TGTGCCAGCAGCTTTGAGTCTCGTGGGGGTACCTACAATGAGCAGTTCTTC
D gene: .; CDR3 length: 14; V gene: TRBV11-2; J gene: TRBJ2-3; clone size: .; CDR3 protein: CASSLDLLLDTQYF; CDR3 DNA: TGTGCCAGCAGCTTAGATTTACTCCTCGATACGCAGTATTTT
D gene: TRBD1; CDR3 length: 16; V gene: TRBV19; J gene: TRBJ1-6; clone size: .; CDR3 protein: CASSIGWTGYSSPLHF; CDR3 DNA: TGTGCCAGTAGTATCGGGTGGACAGGGTATAGTTCACCCCTCCACTTT
D gene: .; CDR3 length: 13; V gene: TRBV7-3; J gene: TRBJ2-7; clone size: .; CDR3 protein: CASSFGPSYEQYF; CDR3 DNA: TGTGCCAGCAGCTTTGGACCTTCCTACGAGCAGTACTTC
D gene: .; CDR3 length: 14; V gene: TRBV11-2; J gene: TRBJ1-1; clone size: .; CDR3 protein: CASSLVVLNTEAFF; CDR3 DNA: TGTGCCAGCAGCTTAGTGGTACTGAACACTGAAGCTTTCTTT
D gene: .; CDR3 length: 16; V gene: TRBV6-4; J gene: TRBJ2-2; clone size: .; CDR3 protein: CASSPVGPGGAGELFF; CDR3 DNA: TGTGCCAGCAGCCCAGTCGGACCAGGGGGGGCCGGGGAGCTGTTTTTT
D gene: TRBD1; CDR3 length: 18; V gene: TRBV10-3; J gene: TRBJ2-3; clone size: .; CDR3 protein: CAISESRDRTTLTDTQYF; CDR3 DNA: TGTGCCATCAGTGAGTCTAGGGACAGGACTACACTCACAGATACGCAGTATTTT
D gene: TRBD2; CDR3 length: 18; V gene: TRBV9; J gene: TRBJ2-1; clone size: .; CDR3 protein: CASSPHIGGLAGREEQFF; CDR3 DNA: TGTGCCAGCAGCCCCCACATCGGCGGGCTAGCGGGACGGGAGGAGCAGTTCTTC
D gene: .; CDR3 length: 17; V gene: TRBV7-9; J gene: TRBJ2-2; clone size: .; CDR3 protein: CASSHGPRARANGELFF; CDR3 DNA: TGTGCCAGCAGCCACGGGCCCCGGGCCAGGGCGAACGGGGAGCTGTTTTTT
D gene: .; CDR3 length: 13; V gene: TRBV19; J gene: TRBJ1-6; clone size: .; CDR3 protein: CASTDSYNSPLHF; CDR3 DNA: TGTGCCAGTACAGACTCCTATAATTCACCCCTCCACTTT
D gene: .; CDR3 length: 14; V gene: TRBV30; J gene: TRBJ2-7; clone size: .; CDR3 protein: CAWRPSGRFYEQYF; CDR3 DNA: TGTGCCTGGAGGCCCAGCGGAAGATTTTACGAGCAGTACTTC
D gene: TRBD1; CDR3 length: 15; V gene: TRBV7-2; J gene: TRBJ1-1; clone size: .; CDR3 protein: CASSTRQGLNTEAFF; CDR3 DNA: TGTGCCAGCAGCACTAGACAGGGTTTGAACACTGAAGCTTTCTTT
D gene: TRBD1; CDR3 length: 14; V gene: TRBV27; J gene: TRBJ1-6; clone size: once; CDR3 protein: CASGPTGGRSPLHF; CDR3 DNA: TGTGCCAGCGGCCCTACAGGGGGCCGCTCACCCCTCCACTTT
D gene: TRBD2; CDR3 length: 19; V gene: TRBV7-9; J gene: TRBJ2-1; clone size: .; CDR3 protein: CASSLLGIAGMSSYNEQFF; CDR3 DNA: TGTGCCAGCAGCTTGTTGGGAATAGCGGGGATGAGCTCCTACAATGAGCAGTTCTTC
D gene: .; CDR3 length: 16; V gene: TRBV28; J gene: TRBJ2-6; clone size: .; CDR3 protein: CASSPTPGAGANVLTF; CDR3 DNA: TGTGCCAGCAGCCCCACCCCTGGGGCTGGGGCCAACGTCCTGACTTTC
D gene: .; CDR3 length: 13; V gene: TRBV11-2; J gene: TRBJ1-2; clone size: .; CDR3 protein: CASSLGRNYGYTF; CDR3 DNA: TGTGCCAGCAGCCTGGGAAGAAACTATGGCTACACCTTC
D gene: TRBD2; CDR3 length: 15; V gene: TRBV5-4; J gene: TRBJ2-5; clone size: .; CDR3 protein: CASSGSGGAGETQYF; CDR3 DNA: TGTGCCAGCAGCGGTAGCGGGGGGGCCGGGGAGACCCAGTACTTC
D gene: .; CDR3 length: 16; V gene: TRBV5-1; J gene: TRBJ2-1; clone size: .; CDR3 protein: CASSSGTRNSYNEQFF; CDR3 DNA: TGCGCCAGCAGCTCGGGAACCAGGAACTCCTACAATGAGCAGTTCTTC
D gene: .; CDR3 length: 14; V gene: TRBV27; J gene: TRBJ2-4; clone size: .; CDR3 protein: CASSPDLGRNIQYF; CDR3 DNA: TGTGCCAGCAGTCCCGACCTAGGGCGGAACATTCAGTACTTC
D gene: TRBD2; CDR3 length: 16; V gene: TRBV4-2; J gene: TRBJ2-7; clone size: .; CDR3 protein: CASSQEPGLAGYEQYF; CDR3 DNA: TGTGCCAGCAGCCAAGAACCGGGACTAGCAGGTTACGAGCAGTACTTC
D gene: TRBD2; CDR3 length: 14; V gene: TRBV6-6; J gene: TRBJ2-3; clone size: .; CDR3 protein: CASRTSGRVGTQYF; CDR3 DNA: TGTGCCAGCAGGACTAGCGGGAGGGTAGGTACGCAGTATTTT
D gene: .; CDR3 length: 16; V gene: TRBV28; J gene: TRBJ2-7; clone size: .; CDR3 protein: CASSSPTGTGSYEQYF; CDR3 DNA: TGTGCCAGCAGTTCCCCAACAGGGACTGGCTCCTACGAGCAGTACTTC
D gene: .; CDR3 length: 14; V gene: TRBV19; J gene: TRBJ2-1; clone size: .; CDR3 protein: CASSRGASYNEQFF; CDR3 DNA: TGTGCCAGTAGTAGAGGGGCTTCCTACAATGAGCAGTTCTTC
D gene: TRBD1; CDR3 length: 15; V gene: TRBV6-1; J gene: TRBJ1-4; clone size: .; CDR3 protein: CASSEVKGAYEKLFF; CDR3 DNA: TGTGCCAGCAGTGAAGTTAAGGGGGCTTATGAAAAACTGTTTTTT